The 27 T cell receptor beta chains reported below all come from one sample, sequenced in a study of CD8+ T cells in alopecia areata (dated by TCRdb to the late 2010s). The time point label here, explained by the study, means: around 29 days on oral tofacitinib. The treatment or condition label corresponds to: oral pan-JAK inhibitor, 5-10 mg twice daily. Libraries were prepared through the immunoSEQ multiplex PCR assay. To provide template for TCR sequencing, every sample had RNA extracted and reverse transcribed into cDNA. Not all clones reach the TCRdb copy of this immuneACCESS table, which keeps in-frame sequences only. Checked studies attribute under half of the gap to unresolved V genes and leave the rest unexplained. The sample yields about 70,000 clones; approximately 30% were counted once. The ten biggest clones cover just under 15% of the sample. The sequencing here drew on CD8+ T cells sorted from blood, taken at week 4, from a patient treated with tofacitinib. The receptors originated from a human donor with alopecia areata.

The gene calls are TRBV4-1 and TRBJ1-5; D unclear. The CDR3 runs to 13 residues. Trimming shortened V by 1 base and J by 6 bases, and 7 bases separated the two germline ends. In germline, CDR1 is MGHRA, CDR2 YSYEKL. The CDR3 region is CASSQVVGQPQHF. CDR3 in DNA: TGCGCCAGCAGCCAAGTAGTGGGTCAGCCCCAGCATTTT.

The CDR3 loop is CSVEDWAGGSSYEQYF. In DNA, the CDR3 is TGCAGCGTTGAAGATTGGGCCGGAGGGAGCTCCTACGAGCAGTACTTC. The chain recombines TRBV29-1 with TRBJ2-7, with D possibly TRBD2 on 6 matching bases. This CDR3 comprises 16 residues. The germline V gene encodes CDR1 SQVTM and CDR2 ANQGSEA. Trimming left V 0 bases short and J 0 bases short, with 15 bases between.

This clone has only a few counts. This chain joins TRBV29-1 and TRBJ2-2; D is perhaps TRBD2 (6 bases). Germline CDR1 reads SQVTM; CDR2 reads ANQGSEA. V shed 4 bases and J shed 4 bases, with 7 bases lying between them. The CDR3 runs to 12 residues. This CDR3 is CSVVAVTGELFF. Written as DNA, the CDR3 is TGCAGCGTTGTAGCGGTCACCGGGGAGCTGTTTTTT.

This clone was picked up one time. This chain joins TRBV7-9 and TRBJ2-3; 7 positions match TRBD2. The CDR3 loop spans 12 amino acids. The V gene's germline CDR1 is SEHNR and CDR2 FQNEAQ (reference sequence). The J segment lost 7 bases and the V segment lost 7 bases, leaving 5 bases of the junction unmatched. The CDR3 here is CASTSSGYTQYF. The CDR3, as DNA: TGTGCCAGCACATCTAGCGGATATACGCAGTATTTT.

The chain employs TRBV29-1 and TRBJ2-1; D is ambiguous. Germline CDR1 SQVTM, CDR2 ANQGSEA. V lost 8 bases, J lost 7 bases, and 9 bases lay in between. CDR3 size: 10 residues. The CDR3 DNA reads TGCAGCCCCGAAAAGAATGAGCAGTTCTTC. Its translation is CSPEKNEQFF.

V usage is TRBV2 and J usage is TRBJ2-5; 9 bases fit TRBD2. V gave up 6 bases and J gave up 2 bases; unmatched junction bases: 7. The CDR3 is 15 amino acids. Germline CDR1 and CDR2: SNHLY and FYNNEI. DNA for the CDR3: TGTGCCAGCAGGGATAGGACTAGCGCGCAAGAGACCCAGTACTTC. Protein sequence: CASRDRTSAQETQYF.

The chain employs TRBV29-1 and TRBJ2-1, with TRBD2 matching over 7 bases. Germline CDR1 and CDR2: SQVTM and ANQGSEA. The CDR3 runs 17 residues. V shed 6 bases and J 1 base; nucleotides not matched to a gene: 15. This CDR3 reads CSVDGLRVGGSYNEQFF. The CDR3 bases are TGCAGCGTCGACGGATTGCGGGTGGGAGGGTCCTACAATGAGCAGTTCTTC.

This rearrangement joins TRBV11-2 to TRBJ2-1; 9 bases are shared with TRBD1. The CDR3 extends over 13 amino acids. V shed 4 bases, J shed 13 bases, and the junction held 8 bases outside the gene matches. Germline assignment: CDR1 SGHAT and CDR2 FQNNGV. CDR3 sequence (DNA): TGTGCCAGCAGCTGGGGTCCGGGACAGGGTCAGTTCTTC. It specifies CASSWGPGQGQFF. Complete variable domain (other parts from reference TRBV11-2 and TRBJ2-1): EAGVAQSPRYKIIEKRQSVAFWCNPISGHATLYWYQQILGQGPKLLIQFQNNGVVDDSQLPKDRFSAERLKGVDSTLKIQPAKLEDSAVYLCASSWGPGQGQFFGPGTRLTVL.

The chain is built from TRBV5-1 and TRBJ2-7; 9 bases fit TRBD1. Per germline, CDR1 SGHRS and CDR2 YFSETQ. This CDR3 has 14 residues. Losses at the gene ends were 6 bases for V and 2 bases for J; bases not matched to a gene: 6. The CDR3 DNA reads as TGCGCCAGCACACGGACAGGGGAGGCCTACGAGCAGTACTTC. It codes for CASTRTGEAYEQYF.

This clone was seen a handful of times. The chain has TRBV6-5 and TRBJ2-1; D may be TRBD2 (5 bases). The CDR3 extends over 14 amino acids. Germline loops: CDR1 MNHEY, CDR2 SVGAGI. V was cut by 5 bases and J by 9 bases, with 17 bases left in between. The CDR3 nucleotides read TGTGCCAGCAGTCTGGACTCTGTTTCGGGTGAGCAGTTCTTC. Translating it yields CASSLDSVSGEQFF.

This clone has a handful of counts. The CDR3 DNA reads TGTGCCAGCAGCCTGGGACTCGGGGGACCAGATACGCAGTATTTT. This translates into CASSLGLGGPDTQYF. The rearrangement links TRBV11-2 to TRBJ2-3, with D perhaps TRBD2 (6 bases). With 5 bases removed from V and 4 bases from J, the gap between germline ends came to 16 bases. Germline CDR1 SGHAT, CDR2 FQNNGV. The CDR3 extends over 15 amino acids.

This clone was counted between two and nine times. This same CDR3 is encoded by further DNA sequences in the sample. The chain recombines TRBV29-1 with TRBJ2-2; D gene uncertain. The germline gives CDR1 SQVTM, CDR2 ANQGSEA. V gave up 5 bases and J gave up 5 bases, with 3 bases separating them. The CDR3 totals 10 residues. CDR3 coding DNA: TGCAGCGTTTGGACCGGGGAGCTGTTTTTT. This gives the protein CSVWTGELFF.

CDR3 nucleotides: TGCAGCGTTGAAGCAGGGGCCTCGAGCTCCTACGAGCAGTACTTC. Encoded protein: CSVEAGASSSYEQYF. The V and J genes are TRBV29-1 and TRBJ2-7; possibly TRBD1 for D (6 bases). Per germline, CDR1 SQVTM and CDR2 ANQGSEA. The CDR3 is 15 amino acids. Deletions cut 1 base from V and 0 bases from J, with 13 bases between.

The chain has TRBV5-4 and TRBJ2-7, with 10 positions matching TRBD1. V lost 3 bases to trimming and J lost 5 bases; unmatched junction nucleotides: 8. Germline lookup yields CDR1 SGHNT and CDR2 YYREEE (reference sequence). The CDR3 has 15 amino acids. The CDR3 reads CASSSRDRGRDEQYF. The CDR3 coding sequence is TGTGCCAGCAGCTCCCGGGACAGGGGTCGGGACGAGCAGTACTTC. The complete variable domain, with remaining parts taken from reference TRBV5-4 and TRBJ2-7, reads ETGVTQSPTHLIKTRGQQVTLRCSSQSGHNTVSWYQQALGQGPQFIFQYYREEENGRGNFPPRFSGLQFPNYSSELNVNALELDDSALYLCASSSRDRGRDEQYFGPGTRLTVT.

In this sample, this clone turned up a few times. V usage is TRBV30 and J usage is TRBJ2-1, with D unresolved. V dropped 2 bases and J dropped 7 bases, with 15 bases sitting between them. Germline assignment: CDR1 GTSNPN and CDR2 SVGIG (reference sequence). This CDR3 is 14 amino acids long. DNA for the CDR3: TGTGCCTGGAGTATGACTTACGTGGTTAATGAGCAGTTCTTC. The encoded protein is CAWSMTYVVNEQFF.

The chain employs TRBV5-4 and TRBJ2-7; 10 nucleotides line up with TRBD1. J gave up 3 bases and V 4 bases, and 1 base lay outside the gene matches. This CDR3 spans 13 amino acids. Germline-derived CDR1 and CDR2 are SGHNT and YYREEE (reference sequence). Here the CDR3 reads CASSDRGLYEQYF. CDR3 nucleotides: TGTGCCAGCAGCGACAGGGGGCTCTACGAGCAGTACTTC.

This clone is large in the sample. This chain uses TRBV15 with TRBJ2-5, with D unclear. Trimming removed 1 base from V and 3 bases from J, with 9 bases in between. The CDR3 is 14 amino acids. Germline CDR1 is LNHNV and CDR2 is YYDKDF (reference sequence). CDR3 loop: CATSRGSGEETQYF. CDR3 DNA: TGTGCCACCAGCAGAGGTAGTGGGGAAGAGACCCAGTACTTC.

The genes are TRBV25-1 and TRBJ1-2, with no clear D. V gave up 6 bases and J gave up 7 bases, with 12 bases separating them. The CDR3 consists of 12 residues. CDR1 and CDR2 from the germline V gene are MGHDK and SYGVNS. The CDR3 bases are TGTGCCAGCAGCGAGTCCTTGAGTGGCTACACCTTC. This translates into CASSESLSGYTF.

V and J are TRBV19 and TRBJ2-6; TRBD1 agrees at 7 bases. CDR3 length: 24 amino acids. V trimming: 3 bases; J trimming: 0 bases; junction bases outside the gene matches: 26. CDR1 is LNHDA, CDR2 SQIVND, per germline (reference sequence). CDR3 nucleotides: TGTGCCAGTAGTATCGATAACACGATCGGACAGGACGTGATAACTTTCTCTGGGGCCAACGTCCTGACTTTC. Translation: CASSIDNTIGQDVITFSGANVLTF.

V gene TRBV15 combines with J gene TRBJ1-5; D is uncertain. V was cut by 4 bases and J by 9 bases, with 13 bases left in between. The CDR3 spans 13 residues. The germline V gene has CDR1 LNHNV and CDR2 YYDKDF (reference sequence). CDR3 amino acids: CATSTKLERPQHF. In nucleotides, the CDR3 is TGTGCCACCAGCACCAAACTAGAGAGGCCCCAGCATTTT.

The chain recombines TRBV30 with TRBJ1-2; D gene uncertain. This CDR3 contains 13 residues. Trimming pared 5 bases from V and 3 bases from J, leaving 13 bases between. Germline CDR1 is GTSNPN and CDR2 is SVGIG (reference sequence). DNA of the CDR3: TGTGCCTGGCGGCTGGACGGTGACTATGGCTACACCTTC. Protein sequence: CAWRLDGDYGYTF.

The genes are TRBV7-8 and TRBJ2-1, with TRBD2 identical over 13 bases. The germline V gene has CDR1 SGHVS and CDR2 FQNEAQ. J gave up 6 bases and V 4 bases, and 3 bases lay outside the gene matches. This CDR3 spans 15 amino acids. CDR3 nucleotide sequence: TGTGCCAGCAGCTCGGGGACTAGCGGGGTCAATGAGCAGTTCTTC. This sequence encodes CASSSGTSGVNEQFF.

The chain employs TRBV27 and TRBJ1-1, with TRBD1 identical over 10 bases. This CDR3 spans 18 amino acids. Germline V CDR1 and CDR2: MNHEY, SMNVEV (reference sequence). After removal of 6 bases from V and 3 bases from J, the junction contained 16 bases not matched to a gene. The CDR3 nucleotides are TGTGCCAGCAGCCCCAACCCAGAGGACAGGGGGGTCTACACTGAAGCTTTCTTT. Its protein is CASSPNPEDRGVYTEAFF.

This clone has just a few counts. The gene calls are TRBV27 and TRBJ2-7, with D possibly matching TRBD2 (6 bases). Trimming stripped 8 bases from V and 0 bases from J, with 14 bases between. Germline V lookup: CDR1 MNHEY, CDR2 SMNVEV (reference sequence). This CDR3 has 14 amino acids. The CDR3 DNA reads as TGTGCCAGCTGCCCCGGCGGGACCTCCTACGAGCAGTACTTC. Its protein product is CASCPGGTSYEQYF.

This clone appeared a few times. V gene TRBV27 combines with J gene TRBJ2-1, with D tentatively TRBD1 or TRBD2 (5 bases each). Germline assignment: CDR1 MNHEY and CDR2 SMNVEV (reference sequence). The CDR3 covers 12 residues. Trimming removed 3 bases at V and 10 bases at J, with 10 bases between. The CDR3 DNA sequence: TGTGCCAGCAGTTTGGGGGTACGAGAGCAGTTCTTC. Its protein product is CASSLGVREQFF.

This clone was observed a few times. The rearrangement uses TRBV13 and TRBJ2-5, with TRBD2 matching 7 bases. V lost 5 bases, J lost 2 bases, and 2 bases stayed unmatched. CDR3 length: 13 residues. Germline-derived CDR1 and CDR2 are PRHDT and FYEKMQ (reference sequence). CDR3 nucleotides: TGTGCCAGCAGCCGCGGGGGACAAGAGACCCAGTACTTC. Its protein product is CASSRGGQETQYF.

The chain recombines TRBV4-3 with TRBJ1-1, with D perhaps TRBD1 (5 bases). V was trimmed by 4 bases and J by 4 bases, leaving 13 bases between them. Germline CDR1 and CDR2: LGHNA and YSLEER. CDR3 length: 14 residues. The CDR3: CASSLSSGRTEAFF. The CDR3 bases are TGCGCCAGCAGCCTGAGCTCAGGGCGCACTGAAGCTTTCTTT.